What follows is one TCR beta chain and its context. Other DNA sequences in this sample translate to the same CDR3. This sample is drawn from a study of blood T cell repertoires in COVID-19. Clones were sequenced by immunoSEQ multiplex PCR, and TCRdb holds only the in-frame ones, with some missing. The sample has approximately 150,000 clones; around 82% are singletons. Germline CDR1 reads SGDLS; CDR2 reads YYNGEE. V was clipped by 0 bases and J by 6 bases; unmatched bases: 6. This CDR3 comprises 15 residues. The rearrangement links TRBV9 to TRBJ1-5; TRBD1 matches 7 bases. This receptor was identified in a man aged 60-69 years with active or convalescent COVID-19. Sequencing was done on a sample of peripheral blood. CDR3 protein: CASSVDPQGGQPQHF. The CDR3 region has the DNA TGTGCCAGCAGCGTAGACCCCCAGGGGGGTCAGCCCCAGCATTTT.